This TCR beta chain was captured in a study of cytomegalovirus exposure and HLA in healthy donors (TCRdb year 2017). Regarding the complete study: The 666 repertoires of the first cohort and the roughly 110 validation repertoires were produced on the same platform, according to a later analysis. To predict cytomegalovirus infection status, the study combined high-throughput TCR immunosequencing, statistical association of individual TCRs with disease status, and machine learning. The study aimed to test whether cataloging public T cell receptors could reveal signatures of past pathogen exposure. Besides the first cohort of some 670 subjects, a separate validation cohort made up of over 95 different subjects was used.

The cysteine opens and the phenylalanine closes a CDR3 of 15 amino acids. Only CDR3 DNA remains: 45 bases, in frame from the first base. In the germline V gene (reference sequence), CDR1 corresponds to LNHDA and CDR2 to SQIVND. Trimming at the junction amounts to 8 bases on V and 1 base on J, and the germline ends lie 16 bases apart. With respect to this clone: What this receptor recognizes is not known. No much larger clonotype is one base removed from it; base qualities were not supplied.

Study-wide findings and limitations: Of the cluster scores, roughly 93% were above 0 in a later analysis, which found that TCRs clustered in the first cohort also tended to co-occur in the 120 or so validation repertoires. Three of the identified cytomegalovirus-associated TCR beta chains were confirmed in vitro to be specific for cytomegalovirus antigens. Most TCR sequences were seen in very few donors, while some public TCRs were found in many individuals. The classifier was reported to diagnose cytomegalovirus status with high specificity and sensitivity in both the original cohort and the validation cohort. According to the authors, the approach could potentially be generalized to other disease states and immunological phenotypes. A total of 164 TCR beta chains were listed by the study as associated with cytomegalovirus. A later analysis lacked HLA typing for the validation cohort, so it scored co-occurrence in that cohort across all 130 or so repertoires.

The library was obtained by the immunoSEQ multiplex PCR assay. Regarding the original processing steps: A statistical classification framework was built to diagnose cytomegalovirus status from the catalog of TCR beta chain sequences. In TCRdb, the immuneACCESS table is reduced to in-frame sequences with V and J assigned. These tables do not hold every clone; where another copy was compared, an unresolved V gene accounts for under half, and the others remain unexplained. V, J and clone size were drawn from that table, and D and trimming were deduced from the DNA. The sample table shows 120,000 or so clones, and about 87% are seen once. Less than 2% of the sample is in the top ten clones. The donors belonged to the validation cohort of 120 subjects, which was separate from the approximately 660-subject first cohort.

The TCR was taken from a woman aged 18 to 35 in good health and CMV-seronegative. The chain was built from TRBV19 and TRBJ2-3, and perhaps TRBD2 as D gene, on 6 matching bases. Sequencing was performed on PBMCs. The sequenced DNA is TGTGCCAGTCGTGCCTGGGCTAGCGGCACAGATACGCAGTATTTT. Its translation is CASRAWASGTDTQYF.